This T cell receptor beta chain derives from a study of cytomegalovirus exposure and HLA in healthy donors. Notes on the study in general: It was confirmed in vitro that three of the CMV-associated chains were specific for CMV antigens. Previous analysis showed most TCR beta V segments were productive about 87% or about 30% of the time. Sequencing likely caused a cluster of highly shared sequence variants.

The germline CDR1 and CDR2 sequences are MNHNS and SASEGT. Losses at the gene ends were 6 bases for V and 6 bases for J; bases not matched to a gene: 9. The CDR3 spans 14 residues. Remarks on this clone: Its antigen is still unknown.

PCR employed 60 Vbeta and 13 Jbeta primers. The table came from immunoSEQ multiplex PCR; TCRdb's copy has only in-frame clones and leaves some out. The table lists around 190,000 clones. It was healthy bone marrow donors who served as donors. Sequencing was carried out using PBMCs. V gene TRBV6-1 combines with J gene TRBJ2-7; 9 bases agree with TRBD1. The receptor's source is a woman aged 30 to 39 in good health and CMV-seropositive. The CDR3 DNA follows: TGTGCCAGCAGCCGACCGGGACAGGGTACCGAGCAGTACTTC. Protein sequence: CASSRPGQGTEQYF.